Here is one T cell receptor (beta chain) with its context. This entry comes from a study of blood T cell repertoires in COVID-19. Study-level background: Samples came from the United States, Italy and Spain, spanning acute and convalescent COVID-19. Nucleic acid was either cDNA or gDNA, and it came from T cells, B-cell-depleted T cells, or PBMCs.

CDR1 is MDHEN and CDR2 is SYDVKM in the germline V gene. The CDR3 spans 13 residues. V gave up 2 bases and J gave up 3 bases; unmatched junction bases: 0. Original data processing: Using reference gene primer amplification, nucleated cell counts were estimated. The method was immunoSEQ multiplex PCR; TCRdb's version includes in-frame clones alone and lacks a portion of them. For V, J and clone size, that table is used; D and trimming come from the DNA. The sample comprises 130,000 or so clones, around 80% of which are singletons, and approximately 12% rests with the top ten. V is TRBV28 and J is TRBJ1-2; 7 bases line up with TRBD1. The specimen was peripheral blood. This TCR came from a woman aged 60-70 years with acute or convalescent COVID-19. Here the CDR3 DNA reads TGTGCCAGCAGTTTAGGGACAGACTATGGCTACACCTTC. Encoded protein: CASSLGTDYGYTF.